The entry below describes one TCR beta chain. This clone was recorded only once. What antigen it recognizes has not been identified. The input lacks base qualities; no much larger clone sits a single base away. These data are taken from a study of cytomegalovirus exposure and HLA in healthy donors (dated by TCRdb to 2016 to 2017). The study in broad terms: The 650 to 800 repertoires of the first cohort and the 120 validation repertoires were produced on the same platform, according to a later analysis. The study aimed to test whether cataloging public T cell receptors could reveal signatures of past pathogen exposure. A separate validation cohort of roughly 110 different subjects was used in addition to the roughly 670-subject first cohort. High-throughput TCR immunosequencing, statistical association of individual TCRs with disease status, and machine learning were combined to predict cytomegalovirus infection status.

Donors formed part of the validation cohort, which comprised 120 subjects and was distinct from the first cohort of fewer than 750 subjects. The library was prepared using the immunoSEQ multiplex PCR assay. In the source study's methods: A statistical classification framework was built to diagnose cytomegalovirus status from the catalog of TCR beta chain sequences. This immuneACCESS table, as held by TCRdb, lists in-frame sequences with V and J called but not all clones. Of the missing ones, under half trace to an unresolved V gene in checked studies; the others have no known cause. Clonal size and the V and J genes are those of that table, whereas D and trimming came from the DNA. Here the sample has some 170,000 clones; about 89% occur a single time. The ten largest clones add up to under 3.5% of the sample. Broad study findings and their caveats: In both the original and validation cohorts, the classifier was reported to diagnose cytomegalovirus status with high specificity and sensitivity. In vitro tests confirmed that a few of the cytomegalovirus-associated TCR beta chains recognize cytomegalovirus antigens. According to the authors, the approach could potentially be generalized to other disease states and immunological phenotypes. A total of 164 TCR beta chains were listed by the study as associated with cytomegalovirus. Subsequent analysis determined that TCRs grouped into clusters in the first cohort also showed a tendency toward co-occurrence across the roughly 120 validation repertoires, and approximately 94% of cluster scores exceeded 0. A later analysis had no HLA typing for the validation cohort, so co-occurrence there was scored across all 130 or so repertoires. Most TCR sequences were observed very rarely across donors, whereas some public TCRs were present in many individuals.

The CDR3 sequence holds 13 residues, the cysteine and phenylalanine included. This entry keeps only the CDR3 DNA: 39 bases, framed from base 1. The germline ends are 16 bases apart after V is trimmed by 6 bases and J by 6 bases. CDR1 and CDR2 are drawn from the germline V gene: SGHRS, YFSETQ. The sequenced sample consisted of PBMCs. Rearrangement joined TRBV5-1 to TRBJ2-7; 6 matching bases give a weak D call of TRBD1. The source of this sequence is a man aged 18 to 29 in good health and CMV-seropositive. The CDR3 reads CASKVPGESEQYF. The sequenced DNA is TGCGCCAGCAAGGTCCCAGGGGAAAGCGAGCAGTACTTC.